The 26 T cell receptor beta chains reported below all come from one sample, sequenced in a study of blood T cell repertoires in COVID-19. Profiled with immunoSEQ multiplex PCR; TCRdb holds only in-frame clones, not every one. The sample lists some 270,000 clones, around nine tenths seen once, with around 1.5% in the top ten. The sequenced sample consisted of peripheral blood. These receptors originate from a woman aged 55 to 70 who had recovered from COVID-19.

On this clone: The identical CDR3 is also encoded by other nucleotide sequences in the sample. The chain employs TRBV3-1 (or the pseudogene TRBV3-2) and TRBJ1-5, with 8 nucleotides matching TRBD1. Germline values: CDR1 LGHDT, CDR2 YNNKEL (reference sequence). This CDR3 is built from 15 residues. The V gene end was trimmed by 3 bases and the J gene end by 2 bases; junction bases not matched to a gene: 3. CDR3 bases: TGTGCCAGCAGCCAGACAGGGGTGGGCAATCAGCCCCAGCATTTT. Its protein is CASSQTGVGNQPQHF.

The rearrangement uses TRBV24-1 and TRBJ1-2, with 7 bases that match TRBD1. The V gene end was trimmed by 3 bases and the J gene end by 4 bases; junction bases not matched to a gene: 7. The CDR3 is 15 amino acids. The germline CDR1 and CDR2 sequences are KGHDR and SFDVKD. The CDR3 reads CATSDTGTAAYGYTF. The CDR3 coding sequence is TGTGCCACCAGTGATACCGGGACAGCCGCCTATGGCTACACCTTC.

The chain joins TRBV2 to TRBJ1-6, with TRBD1 matching over 9 bases. CDR1 and CDR2 from the germline V gene are SNHLY and FYNNEI. CDR3 length: 14 amino acids. Trimming took 7 bases from V and 8 from J; bases not matched to a gene: 6. The CDR3 region has the DNA TGTGCCAGCAATTCAGGACAGGGGTATTCACCCCTCCACTTT. Translation: CASNSGQGYSPLHF.

This clone was counted once. This chain uses TRBV3-1 (or the pseudogene TRBV3-2) with TRBJ2-5; TRBD2 aligns across 8 bases. Germline-derived CDR1 and CDR2 are LGHDT and YNNKEL (reference sequence). The CDR3 is 21 residues long. The junction had 21 bases not matched to a gene; V was cut back by 2 bases and J by 1 base. The CDR3 loop reads CASSQRRLESRAGGRQETQYF. Written as DNA, the CDR3 is TGTGCCAGCAGCCAAAGACGACTGGAGTCAAGGGCGGGGGGCCGCCAAGAGACCCAGTACTTC.

The chain carries TRBV9 and TRBJ1-2; 10 bases match TRBD1. The CDR3 consists of 16 residues. V dropped 4 bases and J dropped 3; count of bases not matched to a gene: 9. Germline CDR1 SGDLS, CDR2 YYNGEE. The CDR3 bases are TGTGCCAGCAGCACAAGACAGGGGGCGCTTGACTATGGCTACACCTTC. This translates into CASSTRQGALDYGYTF.

The rearrangement joins TRBV7-3 to TRBJ2-3, with 9 bases fitting TRBD1. V shed 1 base, J shed 3 bases, and the junction held 8 bases outside the gene matches. Germline V CDR1 and CDR2: SGHTA, FQGTGA. The CDR3 runs to 17 residues. CDR3 sequence: CASSLKRDGTGTDTQYF. The CDR3 DNA reads as TGTGCCAGCAGCTTAAAACGGGATGGGACAGGGACAGATACGCAGTATTTT. Using reference TRBV7-3 and TRBJ2-3 for the parts outside the CDR3, the full variable domain is GAGVSQTPSNKVTEKGKYVELRCDPISGHTALYWYRQSLGQGPEFLIYFQGTGAADDSGLPNDRFFAVRPEGSVSTLKIQRTERGDSAVYLCASSLKRDGTGTDTQYFGPGTRLTVL.

The CDR3 reads CASRLDGANTGELFF. In DNA form, the CDR3 reads TGTGCCAGTAGATTGGACGGGGCGAACACCGGGGAGCTGTTTTTT. The chain is built from TRBV19 and TRBJ2-2, with D possibly TRBD2 on 5 matching bases. V shed 6 bases and J shed 0 bases, with 11 bases lying between them. The germline gives CDR1 LNHDA, CDR2 SQIVND (reference sequence). The CDR3 is 15 residues long.

V usage is TRBV27 and J usage is TRBJ1-6, with a tentative D call TRBD1 (6 bases). Germline V CDR1 and CDR2: MNHEY, SMNVEV (reference sequence). The V gene lost 0 bases and the J gene lost 10 bases, with 13 bases spanning the gap. The CDR3 runs to 15 residues. CDR3 nucleotide sequence: TGTGCCAGCAGTTTATCCACAGGGTACGAATCACCCCTCCACTTT. It codes for CASSLSTGYESPLHF.

The J gene is TRBJ2-3, the V gene TRBV5-1; no clear D gene. Germline CDR1 is SGHRS and CDR2 is YFSETQ. The length of the CDR3 is 15 residues. V lost 0 bases, J lost 2 bases, and 10 bases lay in between. Written as DNA, the CDR3 is TGCGCCAGCAGCTTGGATTGGCAGGCCACAGATACGCAGTATTTT. This gives the protein CASSLDWQATDTQYF.

This chain uses TRBV12-3 or TRBV12-4 with TRBJ1-2; no definite D call. V was shortened by 8 bases and J by 7 bases, with 14 bases between the two germline ends. The CDR3 is 12 residues long. The CDR3 spells CASGGREAGYTF. The CDR3, as DNA: TGTGCCAGCGGTGGGAGGGAAGCTGGCTACACCTTC.

CDR3 coding DNA: TGTGCCAGCAGCCGAGACACCTCTGGAAACACCATATATTTT. Amino acid sequence: CASSRDTSGNTIYF. The chain carries TRBV7-9 and TRBJ1-3; D remains ambiguous. With 5 bases removed from V and 0 bases from J, the gap between germline ends came to 8 bases. This CDR3 comprises 14 residues. Per germline, CDR1 SEHNR and CDR2 FQNEAQ (reference sequence).

Written as DNA, the CDR3 is TGTGCCAGCAGTGAATTTAACAGGATCAACAATGAGCAGTTCTTC. Protein product: CASSEFNRINNEQFF. The chain joins TRBV6-1 to TRBJ2-1, with D possibly being TRBD1 (5 bases). The CDR3 is 15 residues long. Germline V gene lookup returns CDR1 MNHNS and CDR2 SASEGT. V lost 2 bases, J lost 5 bases, and 13 bases lay in between.

The chain uses TRBV13 and TRBJ2-3, with D possibly TRBD2 on 5 matching bases. The CDR3 is 12 amino acids. The germline V and J ends were trimmed by 5 bases and 8 bases, with 11 bases remaining between them. CDR1 and CDR2 (germline): PRHDT, FYEKMQ (reference sequence). The CDR3 loop is CASSQAVGTQYF. CDR3 sequence (DNA): TGTGCCAGCAGCCAAGCGGTGGGTACGCAGTATTTT.

This CDR3 reads CASGTARNQPQHF. DNA for the CDR3: TGTGCCAGTGGGACAGCTAGGAATCAGCCCCAGCATTTT. This chain uses TRBV2 with TRBJ1-5; 7 bases map to TRBD1. This CDR3 region has 13 residues. The V and J ends lost 9 bases and 4 bases, in that order; junction bases with no gene match: 6. CDR1 SNHLY and CDR2 FYNNEI come from the germline V gene.

The rearrangement links TRBV21-1 to TRBJ2-7; the table assigns TRBD2, which was not confirmed against the DNA. TRBV21-1 is a pseudogene locus. The CDR3 extends over 15 amino acids. This CDR3 is CASKRSGTSGGEQYF. The DNA for the CDR3 is TGTGCCAGTAAAAGGTCCGGGACTAGCGGAGGCGAGCAGTACTTC.

This chain uses TRBV19 with TRBJ2-7; TRBD1 agrees at 8 bases. The length of the CDR3 is 14 residues. Germline assignment: CDR1 LNHDA and CDR2 SQIVND (reference sequence). The J segment lost 2 bases and the V segment lost 3 bases, leaving 3 bases of the junction unmatched. This chain's CDR3 is CASSISGGTYEQYF. The CDR3 DNA is TGTGCCAGTAGTATTTCAGGGGGCACCTACGAGCAGTACTTC.

V and J are TRBV10-3 and TRBJ2-5; TRBD2 matches at 9 bases. This CDR3 spans 14 amino acids. Germline CDR1 is ENHRY and CDR2 is SYGVKD. V lost 7 bases to trimming and J lost 1 base; unmatched junction nucleotides: 4. The CDR3 DNA sequence: TGTGCCATCAACAGCGGGGGGCCCCAAGAGACCCAGTACTTC. Translating gives CAINSGGPQETQYF.

This clone was picked up one time. Distinct nucleotide sequences in the sample also encode this CDR3. The rearrangement links TRBV27 to TRBJ2-7; TRBD1 aligns across 7 bases. CDR1 is MNHEY, CDR2 SMNVEV, per germline (reference sequence). The CDR3 is made up of 13 amino acids. V gave up 5 bases and J gave up 4 bases; unmatched junction bases: 5. CDR3 sequence (DNA): TGTGCCAGCAGTCGGACAGGAGCATACGAGCAGTACTTC. It specifies CASSRTGAYEQYF.

The rearrangement links TRBV7-2 to TRBJ1-1; 8 bases are shared with TRBD1. The CDR3 consists of 15 residues. Germline CDR1 reads SGHTA; CDR2 reads FQGNSA. The trim removed 5 bases at V and 4 bases at J, leaving 9 bases unmatched. Here the CDR3 reads CASSLGQGVSTEAFF. Written as DNA, the CDR3 is TGTGCCAGCAGCCTCGGACAGGGAGTAAGCACTGAAGCTTTCTTT. Full variable domain (outside the CDR3, taken from reference TRBV7-2 and TRBJ1-1): GAGVSQSPSNKVTEKGKDVELRCDPISGHTALYWYRQSLGQGLEFLIYFQGNSAPDKSGLPSDRFSAERTGGSVSTLTIQRTQQEDSAVYLCASSLGQGVSTEAFFGQGTRLTVV.

The chain carries TRBV5-6 and TRBJ1-1, with D perhaps matching TRBD1 (6 bases). Germline V gene data show CDR1 as SGHDT and CDR2 as YYEEEE. Between the trimmed V and J ends, which lost 0 bases and 5 bases, there was a span of 8 bases. This CDR3 region has 13 residues. The CDR3 reads CASSLAGDTEAFF. The CDR3 DNA reads TGTGCCAGCAGCTTGGCAGGGGATACTGAAGCTTTCTTT.

The chain recombines TRBV7-2 with TRBJ2-1; 8 bases match TRBD2. The CDR3 has 16 amino acids. CDR1 SGHTA and CDR2 FQGNSA come from the germline V gene. Trimming cost V 3 bases and J 5 bases; bases outside gene matches: 9. This CDR3 is CASSFGVGRGDNEQFF. CDR3 sequence (DNA): TGTGCCAGCAGCTTCGGGGTTGGGCGGGGGGACAATGAGCAGTTCTTC.

This clone was seen a few times. V gene TRBV11-3 combines with J gene TRBJ2-3; D call uncertain. The germline V and J ends were trimmed by 3 bases and 6 bases, with 10 bases remaining between them. The germline gives CDR1 SGHNT, CDR2 YENEEA. CDR3 size: 13 residues. CDR3 nucleotides: TGTGCCAGCAGCTTCGGTCGCAGGGATACGCAGTATTTT. This codes for CASSFGRRDTQYF.

The CDR3 sequence: CASSQRTGGNTGELFF. DNA of the CDR3: TGTGCCAGCAGTCAAAGGACAGGGGGCAACACCGGGGAGCTGTTTTTT. This sequence joins TRBV28 and TRBJ2-2; 11 bases are a match to TRBD1. Germline V gene lookup returns CDR1 MDHEN and CDR2 SYDVKM. This CDR3 is built from 16 residues. V was pared by 5 bases and J by 2 bases, with 4 bases of the junction left unmatched.

The J gene is TRBJ1-2, the V gene TRBV2, with 7 bases matching TRBD1. The germline CDR1 and CDR2 sequences are SNHLY and FYNNEI. V shed 6 bases and J 0 bases; nucleotides not matched to a gene: 13. This CDR3 contains 17 residues. The CDR3 sequence is CASRAGTANRANYGYTF. The CDR3 DNA sequence: TGTGCCAGCAGAGCCGGGACAGCCAACCGAGCTAACTATGGCTACACCTTC.

The CDR3 reads CASSSLTGGIGELFF. The CDR3 DNA reads TGTGCCAGCAGCTCCCTGACAGGGGGGATCGGGGAGCTGTTTTTT. The chain carries TRBV7-3 and TRBJ2-2; 9 bases are a match to TRBD1. J gave up 7 bases and V 4 bases, and 7 bases lay outside the gene matches. CDR3 length: 15 residues. Germline V gene sequence: CDR1 SGHTA, CDR2 FQGTGA. The variable domain in full, completed from reference TRBV7-3 and TRBJ2-2, reads GAGVSQTPSNKVTEKGKYVELRCDPISGHTALYWYRQSLGQGPEFLIYFQGTGAADDSGLPNDRFFAVRPEGSVSTLKIQRTERGDSAVYLCASSSLTGGIGELFFGEGSRLTVL.

The rearrangement joins TRBV7-2 to TRBJ2-7; D is uncertain. From germline, CDR1 is SGHTA and CDR2 FQGNSA. The CDR3 spans 14 residues. V lost 1 base to trimming and J lost 4 bases, with 11 bases between them. The CDR3, as DNA: TGTGCCAGCAGCTTAGTGGGCGAAGAGTACGAGCAGTACTTC. Amino acid sequence: CASSLVGEEYEQYF.